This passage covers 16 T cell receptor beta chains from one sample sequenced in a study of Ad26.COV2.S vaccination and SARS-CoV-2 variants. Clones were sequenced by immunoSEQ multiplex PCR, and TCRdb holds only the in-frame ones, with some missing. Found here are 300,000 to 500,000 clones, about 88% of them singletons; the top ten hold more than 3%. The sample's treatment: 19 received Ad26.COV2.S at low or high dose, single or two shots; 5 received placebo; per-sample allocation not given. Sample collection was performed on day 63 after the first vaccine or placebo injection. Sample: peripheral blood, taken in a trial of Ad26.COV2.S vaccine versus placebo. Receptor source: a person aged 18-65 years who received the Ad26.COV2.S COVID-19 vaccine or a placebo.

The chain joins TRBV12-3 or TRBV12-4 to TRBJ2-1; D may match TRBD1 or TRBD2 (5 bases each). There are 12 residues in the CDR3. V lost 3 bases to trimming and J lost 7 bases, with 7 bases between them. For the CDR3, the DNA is TGTGCCAGCAGTTTTTGGGGGAATGAGCAGTTCTTC. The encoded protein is CASSFWGNEQFF.

CDR3 loop: CSVEPSLVAEETQYF. As DNA, the CDR3 is TGCAGCGTTGAACCCTCCCTCGTGGCAGAAGAGACCCAGTACTTC. V usage is TRBV29-1 and J usage is TRBJ2-5; the D is unclear. CDR1 and CDR2 (germline): SQVTM, ANQGSEA. The CDR3 has 15 residues. The V and J ends lost 2 bases and 3 bases respectively, with 16 bases between them.

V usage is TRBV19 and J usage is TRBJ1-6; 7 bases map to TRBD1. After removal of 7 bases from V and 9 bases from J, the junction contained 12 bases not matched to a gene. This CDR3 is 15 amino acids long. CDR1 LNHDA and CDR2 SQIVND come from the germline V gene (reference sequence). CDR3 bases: TGTGCCAGTACCCGGACAGGCGTCGGGGGTTCACCCCTCCACTTT. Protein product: CASTRTGVGGSPLHF.

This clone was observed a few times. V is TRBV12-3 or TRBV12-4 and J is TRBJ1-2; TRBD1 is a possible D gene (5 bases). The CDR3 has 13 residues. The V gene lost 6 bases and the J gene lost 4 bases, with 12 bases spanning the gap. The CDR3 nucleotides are TGTGCCAGCAGACCTGGACAATTCTATGGCTACACCTTC. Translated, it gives CASRPGQFYGYTF.

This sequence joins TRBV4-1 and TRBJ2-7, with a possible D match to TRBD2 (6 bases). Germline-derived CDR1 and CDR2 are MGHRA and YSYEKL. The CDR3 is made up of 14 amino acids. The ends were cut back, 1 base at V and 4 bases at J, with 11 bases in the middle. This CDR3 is CASSQGSGRYEQYF. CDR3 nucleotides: TGCGCCAGCAGCCAAGGCTCAGGGAGGTACGAGCAGTACTTC.

The CDR3 nucleotides read TGCAGCGCCGCGGACAGACCGAACACTGAAGCTTTCTTT. Translating it yields CSAADRPNTEAFF. The rearrangement uses TRBV29-1 and TRBJ1-1; tentatively, D is TRBD1 (6 bases). The CDR3 loop spans 13 amino acids. V lost 7 bases, J lost 1 base, and 13 bases lay in between. Germline CDR1 is SQVTM and CDR2 is ANQGSEA. Full variable domain (remainder filled in from reference TRBV29-1 and TRBJ1-1): SAVISQKPSRDICQRGTSLTIQCQVDSQVTMMFWYRQQPGQSLTLIATANQGSEATYESGFVIDKFPISRPNLTFSTLTVSNMSPEDSSIYLCSAADRPNTEAFFGQGTRLTVV.

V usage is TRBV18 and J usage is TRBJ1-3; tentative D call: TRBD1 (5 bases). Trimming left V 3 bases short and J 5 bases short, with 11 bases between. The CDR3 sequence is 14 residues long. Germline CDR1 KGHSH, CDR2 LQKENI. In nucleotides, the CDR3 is TGTGCCAGCTCACCTTCAGGGCTGCGAAACACCATATATTTT. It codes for CASSPSGLRNTIYF.

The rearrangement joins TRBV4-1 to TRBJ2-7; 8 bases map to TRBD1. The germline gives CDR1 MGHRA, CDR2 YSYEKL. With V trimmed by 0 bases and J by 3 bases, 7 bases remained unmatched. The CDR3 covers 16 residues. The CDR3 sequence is CASSQETDRGNYEQYF. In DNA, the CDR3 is TGCGCCAGCAGCCAAGAGACAGACAGGGGAAACTACGAGCAGTACTTC.

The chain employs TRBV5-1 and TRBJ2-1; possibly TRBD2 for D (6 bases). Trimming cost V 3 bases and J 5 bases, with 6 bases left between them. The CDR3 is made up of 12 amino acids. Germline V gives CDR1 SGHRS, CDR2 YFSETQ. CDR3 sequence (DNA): TGCGCCAGCAGCTGGGGGGACAATGAGCAGTTCTTC. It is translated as CASSWGDNEQFF.

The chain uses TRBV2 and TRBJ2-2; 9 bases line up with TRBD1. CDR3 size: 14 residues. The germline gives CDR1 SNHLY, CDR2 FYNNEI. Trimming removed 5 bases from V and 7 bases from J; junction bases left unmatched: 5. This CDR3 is CASSTGGFGGELFF. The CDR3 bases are TGTGCCAGCAGTACAGGGGGCTTCGGCGGGGAGCTGTTTTTT.

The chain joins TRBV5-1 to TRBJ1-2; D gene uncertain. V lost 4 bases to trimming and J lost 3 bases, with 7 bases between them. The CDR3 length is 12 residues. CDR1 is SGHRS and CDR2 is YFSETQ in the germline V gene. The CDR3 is CASSPRDYGYTF. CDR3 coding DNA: TGCGCCAGCAGCCCGAGGGACTATGGCTACACCTTC.

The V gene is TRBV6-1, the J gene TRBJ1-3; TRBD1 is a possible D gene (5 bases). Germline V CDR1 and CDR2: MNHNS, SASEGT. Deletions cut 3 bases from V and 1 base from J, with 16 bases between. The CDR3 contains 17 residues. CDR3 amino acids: CASSDVGAADSGNTIYF. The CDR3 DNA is TGTGCCAGCAGTGATGTTGGGGCGGCGGATTCTGGAAACACCATATATTTT.

The CDR3 coding sequence is TGTGCCAGCAGCGCAAGAGTTACAGGTTACACTGAAGCTTTCTTT. Protein sequence: CASSARVTGYTEAFF. V gene TRBV9 combines with J gene TRBJ1-1; weak D call: TRBD1 (5 bases). CDR1 is SGDLS, CDR2 YYNGEE, per germline. There are 15 residues in the CDR3. V lost 3 bases and J lost 3, with 15 bases in between.

CDR3 sequence reads: CASSLIALGGDTQYF. The CDR3 DNA sequence: TGTGCCAGCAGCTTAATAGCCCTCGGGGGAGATACGCAGTATTTT. The rearrangement links TRBV7-2 to TRBJ2-3; D is perhaps TRBD2 (6 bases). The CDR3 is 15 amino acids. The ends were cut back, 2 bases at V and 5 bases at J, with 14 bases in the middle. Germline V lookup: CDR1 SGHTA, CDR2 FQGNSA.

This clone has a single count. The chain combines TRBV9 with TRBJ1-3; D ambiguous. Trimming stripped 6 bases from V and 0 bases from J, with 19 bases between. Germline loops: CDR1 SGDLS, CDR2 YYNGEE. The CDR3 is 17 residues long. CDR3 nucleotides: TGTGCCAGCACCGGGAGAGGAGACTCAGCCTCTGGAAACACCATATATTTT. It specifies CASTGRGDSASGNTIYF.

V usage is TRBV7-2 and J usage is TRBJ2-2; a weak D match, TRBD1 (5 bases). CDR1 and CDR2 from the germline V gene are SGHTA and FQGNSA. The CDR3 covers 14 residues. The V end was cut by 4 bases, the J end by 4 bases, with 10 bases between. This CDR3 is CASSSGLSTGELFF. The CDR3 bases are TGTGCCAGCAGCTCAGGGTTAAGCACCGGGGAGCTGTTTTTT.